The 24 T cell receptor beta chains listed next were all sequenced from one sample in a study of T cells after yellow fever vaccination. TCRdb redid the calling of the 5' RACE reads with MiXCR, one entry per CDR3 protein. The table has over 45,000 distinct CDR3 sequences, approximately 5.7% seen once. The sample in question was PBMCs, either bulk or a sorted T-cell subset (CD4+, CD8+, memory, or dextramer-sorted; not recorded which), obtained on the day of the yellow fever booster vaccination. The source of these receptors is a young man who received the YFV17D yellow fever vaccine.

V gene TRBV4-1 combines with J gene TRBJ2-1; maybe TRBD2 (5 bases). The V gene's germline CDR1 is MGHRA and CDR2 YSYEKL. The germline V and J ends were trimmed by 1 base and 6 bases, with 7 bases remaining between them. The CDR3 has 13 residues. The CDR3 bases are TGCGCCAGCAGCCAAGCGGGGAGCAATGAGCAGTTCTTC. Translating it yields CASSQAGSNEQFF.

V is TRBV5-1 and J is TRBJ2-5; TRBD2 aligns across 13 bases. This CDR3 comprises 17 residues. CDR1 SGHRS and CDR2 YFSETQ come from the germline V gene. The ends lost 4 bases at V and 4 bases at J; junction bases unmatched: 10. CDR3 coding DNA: TGCGCCAGCAGCCGAGGACAGGGACTAGCGGGGTTAGAGACCCAGTACTTC. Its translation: CASSRGQGLAGLETQYF.

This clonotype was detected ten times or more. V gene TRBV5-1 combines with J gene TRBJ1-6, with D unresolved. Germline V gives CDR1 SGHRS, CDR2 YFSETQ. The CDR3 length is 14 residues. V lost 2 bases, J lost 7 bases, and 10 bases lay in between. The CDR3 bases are TGCGCCAGCAGCTTAAACGGCGAGAATTCACCCCTCCACTTT. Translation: CASSLNGENSPLHF.

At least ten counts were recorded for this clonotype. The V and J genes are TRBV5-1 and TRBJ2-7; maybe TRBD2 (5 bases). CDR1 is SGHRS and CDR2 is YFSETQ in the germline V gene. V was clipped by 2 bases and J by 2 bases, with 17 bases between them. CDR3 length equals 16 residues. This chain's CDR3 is CASSFTYMAGPYEQYF. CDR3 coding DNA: TGCGCCAGCAGCTTCACATATATGGCGGGTCCCTACGAGCAGTACTTC. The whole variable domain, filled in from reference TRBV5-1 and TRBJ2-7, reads KAGVTQTPRYLIKTRGQQVTLSCSPISGHRSVSWYQQTPGQGLQFLFEYFSETQRNKGNFPGRFSGRQFSNSRSEMNVSTLELGDSALYLCASSFTYMAGPYEQYFGPGTRLTVT.

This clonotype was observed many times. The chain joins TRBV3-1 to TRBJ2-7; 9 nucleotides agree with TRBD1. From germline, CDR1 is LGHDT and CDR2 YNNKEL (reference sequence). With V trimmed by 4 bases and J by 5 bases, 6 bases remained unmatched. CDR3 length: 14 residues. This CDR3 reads CASSPADRGHEQYF. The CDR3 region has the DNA TGTGCCAGCAGCCCCGCGGACAGGGGCCACGAGCAGTACTTC.

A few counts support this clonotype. The CDR3: CASKGVGQPQHF. CDR3 in DNA: TGTGCCAGCAAAGGGGTCGGTCAGCCCCAGCATTTT. V gene TRBV21-1 combines with J gene TRBJ1-5; the D call of TRBD1 is as the table states it, not checked on the DNA. TRBV21-1 is shown as a pseudogene. This CDR3 is 12 amino acids long.

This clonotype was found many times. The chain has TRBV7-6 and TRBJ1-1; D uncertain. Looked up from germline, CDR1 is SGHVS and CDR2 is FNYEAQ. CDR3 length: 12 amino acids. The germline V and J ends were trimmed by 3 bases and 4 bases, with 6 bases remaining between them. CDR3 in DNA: TGTGCCAGCAGCTTGGGATCCACTGAAGCTTTCTTT. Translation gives CASSLGSTEAFF.

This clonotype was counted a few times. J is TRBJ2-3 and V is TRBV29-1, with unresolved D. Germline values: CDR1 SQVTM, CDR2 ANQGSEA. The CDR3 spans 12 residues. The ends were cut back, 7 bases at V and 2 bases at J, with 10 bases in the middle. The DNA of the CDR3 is TGCAGCGGGGCTGAGGACACAGATACGCAGTATTTT. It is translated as CSGAEDTDTQYF.

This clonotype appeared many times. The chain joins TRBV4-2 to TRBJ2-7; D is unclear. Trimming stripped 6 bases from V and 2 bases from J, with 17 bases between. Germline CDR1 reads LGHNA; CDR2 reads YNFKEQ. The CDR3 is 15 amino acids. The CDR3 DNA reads TGTGCCAGCAGTCCGGACCCCTACTCCCCCTACGAGCAGTACGTC. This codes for CASSPDPYSPYEQYV.

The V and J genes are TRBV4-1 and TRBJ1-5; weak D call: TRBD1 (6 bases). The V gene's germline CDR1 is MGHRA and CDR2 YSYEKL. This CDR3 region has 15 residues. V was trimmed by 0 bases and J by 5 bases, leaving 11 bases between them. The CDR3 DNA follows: TGCGCCAGCAGCCAAGACGAGGGGGGTGATCAGCCCCAGCATTTT. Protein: CASSQDEGGDQPQHF.

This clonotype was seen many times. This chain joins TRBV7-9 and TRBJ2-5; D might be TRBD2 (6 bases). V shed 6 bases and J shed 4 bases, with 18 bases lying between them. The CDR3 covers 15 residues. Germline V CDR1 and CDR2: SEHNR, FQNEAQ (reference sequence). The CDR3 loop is CASRHRRAGIETQYF. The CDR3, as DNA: TGTGCCAGCAGACATCGTCGAGCGGGCATAGAGACCCAGTACTTC.

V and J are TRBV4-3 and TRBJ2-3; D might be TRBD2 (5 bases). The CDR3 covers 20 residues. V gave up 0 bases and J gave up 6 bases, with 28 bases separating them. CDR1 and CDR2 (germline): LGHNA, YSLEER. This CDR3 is CASSQDNIAGSVQATDTQYF. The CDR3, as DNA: TGCGCCAGCAGCCAAGACAATATCGCGGGCAGTGTCCAGGCAACCGATACGCAGTATTTT.

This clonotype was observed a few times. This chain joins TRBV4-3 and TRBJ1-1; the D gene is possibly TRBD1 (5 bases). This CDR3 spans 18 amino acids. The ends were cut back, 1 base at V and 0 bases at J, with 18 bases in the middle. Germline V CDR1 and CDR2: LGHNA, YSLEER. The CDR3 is CASSQVLRRDGMNTEAFF. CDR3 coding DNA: TGCGCCAGCAGCCAAGTATTGAGGCGGGACGGCATGAACACTGAAGCTTTCTTT.

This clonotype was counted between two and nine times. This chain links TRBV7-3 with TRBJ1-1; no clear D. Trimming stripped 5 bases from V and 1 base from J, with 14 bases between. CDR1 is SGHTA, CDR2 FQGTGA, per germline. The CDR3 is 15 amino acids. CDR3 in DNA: TGTGCCAGCAGCCCTCTGGGCAATACGAACACTGAAGCTTTCTTT. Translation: CASSPLGNTNTEAFF.

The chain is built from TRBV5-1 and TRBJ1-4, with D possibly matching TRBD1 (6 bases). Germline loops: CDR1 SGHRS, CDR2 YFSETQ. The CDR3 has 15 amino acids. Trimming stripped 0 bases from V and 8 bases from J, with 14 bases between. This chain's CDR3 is CASSLVSRGGEKLFF. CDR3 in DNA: TGCGCCAGCAGCTTGGTGTCCAGGGGTGGGGAAAAACTGTTTTTT.

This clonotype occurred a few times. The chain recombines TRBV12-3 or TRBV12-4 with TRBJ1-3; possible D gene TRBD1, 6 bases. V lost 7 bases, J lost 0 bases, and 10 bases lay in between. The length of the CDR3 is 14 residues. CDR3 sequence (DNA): TGTGCCAGCACTCAGGGGAGCTCTGGAAACACCATATATTTT. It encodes CASTQGSSGNTIYF.

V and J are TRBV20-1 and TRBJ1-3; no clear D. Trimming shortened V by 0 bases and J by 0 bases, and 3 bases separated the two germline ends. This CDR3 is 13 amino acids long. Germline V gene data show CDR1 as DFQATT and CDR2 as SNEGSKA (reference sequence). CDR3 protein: CSAREDSGNTIYF. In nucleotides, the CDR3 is TGCAGTGCTAGAGAGGACTCTGGAAACACCATATATTTT.

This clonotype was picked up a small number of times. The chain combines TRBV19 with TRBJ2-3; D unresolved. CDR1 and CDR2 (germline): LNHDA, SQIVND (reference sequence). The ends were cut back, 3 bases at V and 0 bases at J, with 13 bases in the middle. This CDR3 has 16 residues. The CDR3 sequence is CASSMGQPLSTDTQYF. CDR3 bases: TGTGCCAGTAGTATGGGCCAGCCACTAAGCACAGATACGCAGTATTTT. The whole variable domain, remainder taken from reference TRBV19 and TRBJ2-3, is DGGITQSPKYLFRKEGQNVTLSCEQNLNHDAMYWYRQDPGQGLRLIYYSQIVNDFQKGDIAEGYSVSREKKESFPLTVTSAQKNPTAFYLCASSMGQPLSTDTQYFGPGTRLTVL.

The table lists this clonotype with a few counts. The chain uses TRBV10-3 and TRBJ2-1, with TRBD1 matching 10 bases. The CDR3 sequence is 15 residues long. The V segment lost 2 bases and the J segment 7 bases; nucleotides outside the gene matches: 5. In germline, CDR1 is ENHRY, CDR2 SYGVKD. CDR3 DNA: TGTGCCATCAGTGAGGAAGACAGGGGGCTGAATGAGCAGTTCTTC. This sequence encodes CAISEEDRGLNEQFF.

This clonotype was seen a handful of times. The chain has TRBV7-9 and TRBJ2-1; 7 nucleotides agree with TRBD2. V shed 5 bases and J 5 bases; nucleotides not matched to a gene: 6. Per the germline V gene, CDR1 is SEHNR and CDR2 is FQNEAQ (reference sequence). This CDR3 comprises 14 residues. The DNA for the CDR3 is TGTGCCAGCAGCCCCACTCGGGAGGACAATGAGCAGTTCTTC. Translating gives CASSPTREDNEQFF.

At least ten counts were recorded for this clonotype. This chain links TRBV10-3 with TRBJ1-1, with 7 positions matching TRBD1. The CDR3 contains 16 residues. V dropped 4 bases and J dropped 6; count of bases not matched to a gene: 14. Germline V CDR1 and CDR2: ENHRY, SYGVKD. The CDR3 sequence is CAISGRRSGGMAEAFF. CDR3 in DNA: TGTGCCATCAGTGGTCGAAGGTCAGGGGGAATGGCTGAAGCTTTCTTT.

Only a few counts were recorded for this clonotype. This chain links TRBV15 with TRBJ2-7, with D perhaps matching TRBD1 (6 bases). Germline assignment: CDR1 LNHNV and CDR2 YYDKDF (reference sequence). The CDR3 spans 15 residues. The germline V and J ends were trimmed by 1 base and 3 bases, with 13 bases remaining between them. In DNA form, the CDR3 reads TGTGCCACCAGCAGAGCCCAGGGGCTAAACTACGAGCAGTACTTC. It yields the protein CATSRAQGLNYEQYF.

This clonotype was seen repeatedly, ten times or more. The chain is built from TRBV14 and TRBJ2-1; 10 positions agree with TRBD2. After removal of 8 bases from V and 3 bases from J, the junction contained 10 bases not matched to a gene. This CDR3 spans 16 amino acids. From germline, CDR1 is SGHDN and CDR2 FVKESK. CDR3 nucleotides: TGTGCCAGCCTCAACTCTAGCGGGGGATACTACAATGAGCAGTTCTTC. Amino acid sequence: CASLNSSGGYYNEQFF.

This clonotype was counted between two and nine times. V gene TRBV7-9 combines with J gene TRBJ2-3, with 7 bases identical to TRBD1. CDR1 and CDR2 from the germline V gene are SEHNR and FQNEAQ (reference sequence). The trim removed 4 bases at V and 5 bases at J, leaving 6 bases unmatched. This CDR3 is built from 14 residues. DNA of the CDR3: TGTGCCAGCAGCTGGGACAGTTATCAAGATACGCAGTATTTT. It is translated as CASSWDSYQDTQYF.